The 21 T cell receptor beta chains given below trace back to one sample, sequenced in a study of T cell responses to AZD1222 COVID-19 vaccine. TCRdb's copy holds only in-frame clones and misses some; the assay was immunoSEQ multiplex PCR. This sample yields tens of thousands of clones, of which approximately 83% are seen a single time; roughly an eighth belongs to the top ten. The specimen was peripheral blood, collected 28 days after the second AZD1222 dose. All receptors come from an adult who received the AZD1222 COVID-19 vaccine.

CDR3 in DNA: TGTGCCAGCAGTTTCGGGGGGCAGGGAAACACTGAAGCTTTCTTT. This encodes CASSFGGQGNTEAFF. The chain employs TRBV28 and TRBJ1-1; tentative D call: TRBD1 (6 bases). The CDR3 length is 15 residues. Trimming took 3 bases from V and 2 from J, leaving 13 bases between them. CDR1 is MDHEN, CDR2 SYDVKM, per germline.

This chain joins TRBV13 and TRBJ2-5; D remains ambiguous. Germline loops: CDR1 PRHDT, CDR2 FYEKMQ (reference sequence). This CDR3 contains 14 residues. V was cut by 0 bases and J by 3 bases, with 8 bases left in between. CDR3 sequence: CASSLGGLKETQYF. The CDR3 bases are TGTGCCAGCAGCTTAGGTGGATTGAAAGAGACCCAGTACTTC.

The V gene is TRBV25-1, the J gene TRBJ1-2; TRBD1 is a possible D gene (6 bases). This CDR3 is 12 amino acids long. Trimming pared 6 bases from V and 6 bases from J, leaving 11 bases between. CDR1 is MGHDK, CDR2 SYGVNS, per germline. Here the CDR3 DNA reads TGTGCCAGCAGAACCGGGACAAATGGCTACACCTTC. Translating it yields CASRTGTNGYTF.

CDR3 bases: TGTGCCAGCAGTTTACTGCGGGGGGCTTCCAATGAGCAGTTCTTC. As protein: CASSLLRGASNEQFF. The genes are TRBV27 and TRBJ2-1, with TRBD2 matching over 8 bases. This CDR3 spans 15 amino acids. Looked up from germline, CDR1 is MNHEY and CDR2 is SMNVEV (reference sequence). V lost 2 bases and J lost 6; bases outside the gene matches: 6.

V gene TRBV6-2 or TRBV6-3 combines with J gene TRBJ2-3; 8 nucleotides line up with TRBD2. CDR1 MNHEY and CDR2 SVGEGT come from the germline V gene. Losses at the gene ends were 3 bases for V and 4 bases for J; bases not matched to a gene: 15. CDR3 length: 18 residues. The CDR3 is CASSYSTPAGVVADTQYF. The DNA for the CDR3 is TGTGCCAGCAGTTATTCGACCCCAGCGGGAGTAGTTGCAGATACGCAGTATTTT.

This chain connects TRBV6-5 to TRBJ1-6; D might be TRBD1 (6 bases). The ends were cut back, 0 bases at V and 6 bases at J, with 9 bases in the middle. The V gene's germline CDR1 is MNHEY and CDR2 SVGAGI. The CDR3 covers 15 residues. CDR3 sequence: CASSYSGGGNSPLHF. The CDR3 coding sequence is TGTGCCAGCAGTTACTCGGGGGGCGGTAATTCACCCCTCCACTTT.

This chain joins TRBV10-3 and TRBJ1-5; D possibly corresponds to TRBD1 (5 bases). This CDR3 comprises 16 residues. From germline, CDR1 is ENHRY and CDR2 SYGVKD. With 0 bases removed from V and 2 bases from J, the gap between germline ends came to 11 bases. CDR3 nucleotides: TGTGCCATCAGTGAGTCGATAGGGGTGGGCAATCAGCCCCAGCATTTT. It encodes CAISESIGVGNQPQHF.

The CDR3 sequence: CASSMAPRTGRDLPQHF. For the CDR3, the DNA is TGTGCCAGTAGTATGGCCCCCCGGACAGGGAGGGATCTGCCCCAGCATTTT. This sequence joins TRBV19 and TRBJ1-5; TRBD1 matches 8 bases. CDR1 LNHDA and CDR2 SQIVND come from the germline V gene (reference sequence). The CDR3 consists of 17 residues. V dropped 3 bases and J dropped 9; count of bases not matched to a gene: 16.

V is TRBV19 and J is TRBJ2-3; D remains ambiguous. Germline V gene lookup returns CDR1 LNHDA and CDR2 SQIVND (reference sequence). The length of the CDR3 is 15 residues. The V and J ends lost 4 bases and 0 bases respectively, with 11 bases between them. CDR3 DNA sequence: TGTGCCAGTAGTAACCTCTTTTCTAGCACAGATACGCAGTATTTT. It codes for CASSNLFSSTDTQYF.

The V and J genes are TRBV29-1 and TRBJ2-2; perhaps TRBD1 as D (6 bases). The CDR3 has 14 amino acids. The germline gives CDR1 SQVTM, CDR2 ANQGSEA. V lost 4 bases and J 4 bases, leaving 13 bases between the germline ends. The CDR3 loop is CSVARQGSTGELFF. DNA of the CDR3: TGCAGCGTTGCTAGGCAGGGGTCCACCGGGGAGCTGTTTTTT.

This chain joins TRBV24-1 and TRBJ2-1; D is possibly TRBD2 (5 bases). The CDR3 runs 13 residues. V was clipped by 9 bases and J by 0 bases, with 8 bases between them. Germline assignment: CDR1 KGHDR and CDR2 SFDVKD. The CDR3 DNA follows: TGTGCCACCCGAGGGAACTCCTACAATGAGCAGTTCTTC. Protein sequence: CATRGNSYNEQFF.

The chain couples TRBV9 to TRBJ1-2; 7 bases match TRBD1. The germline V gene has CDR1 SGDLS and CDR2 YYNGEE. The CDR3 is 15 amino acids. V was pared by 0 bases and J by 2 bases, with 4 bases of the junction left unmatched. This CDR3 reads CASSVEGATNYGYTF. CDR3 bases: TGTGCCAGCAGCGTAGAGGGGGCCACGAACTATGGCTACACCTTC.

This clone has just one count. This rearrangement joins TRBV5-4 to TRBJ2-6; D might be TRBD1 (6 bases). Germline CDR1 and CDR2: SGHNT and YYREEE (reference sequence). V was clipped by 1 base and J by 0 bases, with 8 bases between them. CDR3 length: 16 amino acids. DNA for the CDR3: TGTGCCAGCAGCTTGTTGGACAGCTCTGGGGCCAACGTCCTGACTTTC. Its translation: CASSLLDSSGANVLTF. The full variable domain, completed using reference TRBV5-4 and TRBJ2-6, is ETGVTQSPTHLIKTRGQQVTLRCSSQSGHNTVSWYQQALGQGPQFIFQYYREEENGRGNFPPRFSGLQFPNYSSELNVNALELDDSALYLCASSLLDSSGANVLTFGAGSRLTVL.

J is TRBJ1-3 and V is TRBV4-3; D is undetermined. The CDR3 is made up of 15 amino acids. Trimming took off 4 bases at V and 4 bases at J, with 14 bases between the two ends. The germline gives CDR1 LGHNA, CDR2 YSLEER. This CDR3 is CASSPTSGSGNTIYF. CDR3 DNA sequence: TGCGCCAGCAGCCCAACTTCGGGGTCGGGAAACACCATATATTTT.

The CDR3 region is CASSLGRPLGGGYTF. Written as DNA, the CDR3 is TGTGCCAGCAGTCTAGGACGTCCTTTGGGGGGTGGCTACACCTTC. The chain employs TRBV27 and TRBJ1-2; maybe TRBD1 (5 bases). V was trimmed by 5 bases and J by 7 bases, leaving 20 bases between them. Germline V gene sequence: CDR1 MNHEY, CDR2 SMNVEV (reference sequence). This CDR3 contains 15 residues.

This clone was detected a few times. V usage is TRBV11-3 and J usage is TRBJ1-2, with D unclear. In germline, CDR1 is SGHNT, CDR2 YENEEA. The CDR3 runs to 15 residues. V dropped 1 base and J dropped 0 bases, with 9 bases sitting between them. CDR3 protein: CASSLVGLPNYGYTF. The CDR3 nucleotides are TGTGCCAGCAGCTTAGTCGGGTTACCTAACTATGGCTACACCTTC. The full variable domain, completed using reference TRBV11-3 and TRBJ1-2, is EAGVVQSPRYKIIEKKQPVAFWCNPISGHNTLYWYLQNLGQGPELLIRYENEEAVDDSQLPKDRFSAERLKGVDSTLKIQPAELGDSAVYLCASSLVGLPNYGYTFGSGTRLTVV.

The genes are TRBV5-1 and TRBJ1-2, with 7 bases fitting TRBD1. The CDR3 is made up of 14 amino acids. Germline lookup yields CDR1 SGHRS and CDR2 YFSETQ. Losses at the gene ends were 4 bases for V and 4 bases for J; bases not matched to a gene: 7. The CDR3 protein is CASSIEGTAYGYTF. CDR3 nucleotide sequence: TGCGCCAGCAGCATAGAAGGGACAGCCTATGGCTACACCTTC.

J is TRBJ1-1 and V is TRBV6-2 or TRBV6-3; 8 bases map to TRBD1. Looked up from germline, CDR1 is MNHEY and CDR2 is SVGEGT. V was clipped by 4 bases and J by 7 bases; unmatched bases: 5. The CDR3 runs 13 residues. CDR3 sequence: CASSFNRGSEAFF. The CDR3 DNA reads TGTGCCAGCAGTTTTAACAGGGGGAGTGAAGCTTTCTTT.

Many counts were recorded for this clone. V and J are TRBV5-6 and TRBJ1-2, with TRBD1 as a possible D gene (6 bases). Germline V lookup: CDR1 SGHDT, CDR2 YYEEEE. CDR3 length equals 13 residues. Trimming cost V 3 bases and J 4 bases, with 10 bases left between them. CDR3 nucleotides: TGTGCCAGCAGCTCCGGACAGCTCTATGGCTACACCTTC. Protein sequence: CASSSGQLYGYTF.

This clone was seen a handful of times. This sequence joins TRBV12-5 and TRBJ1-5, with a weak D call TRBD1 (6 bases). Germline-derived CDR1 and CDR2 are LGHNT and FRNRAP. V was pared by 7 bases and J by 5 bases, with 21 bases between. CDR3 length: 16 amino acids. The CDR3 protein is CASATSQGGYHQPQHF. The CDR3 DNA reads TGTGCTAGTGCCACCTCCCAAGGGGGATACCATCAGCCCCAGCATTTT.

This clone was seen more than once but under ten times. This chain links TRBV11-2 with TRBJ2-1; D is possibly TRBD2 (5 bases). Per germline, CDR1 SGHAT and CDR2 FQNNGV. The CDR3 totals 13 residues. Trimming removed 0 bases from V and 8 bases from J, with 8 bases in between. CDR3 region: CASSLDYGDEQFF. The CDR3 nucleotides read TGTGCCAGCAGCTTAGACTACGGGGATGAGCAGTTCTTC.